This passage covers 28 T cell receptor beta chains from one sample sequenced in a study of blood T cell repertoires in COVID-19. Method: immunoSEQ multiplex PCR; TCRdb's copy keeps in-frame clones and lacks some. Among some 200,000 clones listed, 81% were seen once. The specimen was PBMCs or T cells enriched from blood (not recorded which). Receptors originate from a woman between 45 and 60 years old with acute COVID-19.

The chain joins TRBV10-3 to TRBJ2-3, with 10 bases lining up with TRBD2. The CDR3 covers 15 residues. Unmatched junction bases numbered 9, after V lost 7 bases and J lost 5 bases. CDR1 is ENHRY, CDR2 SYGVKD, per germline. The DNA for the CDR3 is TGTGCCATCACTGATCCGGGACTAGCGAAAGATACGCAGTATTTT. Translated, it gives CAITDPGLAKDTQYF.

The chain employs TRBV3-1 (or the pseudogene TRBV3-2) and TRBJ1-1; 8 bases align to TRBD1. J gave up 6 bases and V 7 bases, and 16 bases lay outside the gene matches. Per the germline V gene, CDR1 is LGHDT and CDR2 is YNNKEL (reference sequence). The CDR3 length is 16 residues. Here the CDR3 DNA reads TGTGCCAGCACCAACCGACAGGGGCGGCTGGTACCTGAAGCTTTCTTT. It translates to CASTNRQGRLVPEAFF.

The chain recombines TRBV6-4 with TRBJ2-3, with TRBD2 matching over 9 bases. CDR1 is MRHNA and CDR2 is SNTAGT in the germline V gene. This CDR3 comprises 16 residues. V gave up 4 bases and J gave up 6 bases; unmatched junction bases: 11. The CDR3 nucleotides read TGTGCCAGCAGTGCCCAAGTAGCGGGGGTTGGGGATACGCAGTATTTT. Amino acid sequence: CASSAQVAGVGDTQYF.

The genes are TRBV19 and TRBJ1-5; TRBD1 is a possible D gene (6 bases). The CDR3 has 15 residues. CDR1 and CDR2 from the germline V gene are LNHDA and SQIVND (reference sequence). Trimming stripped 4 bases from V and 1 base from J, with 11 bases between. Written as DNA, the CDR3 is TGTGCCAGTAGTACGACAGGAGAGAGCAATCAGCCCCAGCATTTT. Its protein is CASSTTGESNQPQHF.

This chain joins TRBV3-1 (or the pseudogene TRBV3-2) and TRBJ1-1; 9 nucleotides align to TRBD1. J was trimmed by 3 bases and V by 4 bases; bases with no gene match: 3. The CDR3 length is 14 residues. Germline lookup yields CDR1 LGHDT and CDR2 YNNKEL (reference sequence). As DNA, the CDR3 is TGTGCCAGCAGCCGTACAGGGGGCGACACTGAAGCTTTCTTT. Translated: CASSRTGGDTEAFF.

The V gene is TRBV6-5, the J gene TRBJ1-5; the match to TRBD1 covers 7 bases. Per germline, CDR1 MNHEY and CDR2 SVGAGI. V shed 5 bases, J shed 3 bases, and the junction held 7 bases outside the gene matches. The CDR3 consists of 15 residues. The CDR3: CASSPGQAINQPQHF. The CDR3 DNA sequence: TGTGCCAGCAGTCCTGGACAGGCCATCAATCAGCCCCAGCATTTT.

The chain recombines TRBV28 with TRBJ2-3; 8 bases map to TRBD1. The V gene end was trimmed by 5 bases and the J gene end by 2 bases; junction bases not matched to a gene: 9. The CDR3 length is 16 residues. CDR1 and CDR2 (germline): MDHEN, SYDVKM. The CDR3 here is CASSEQGVGSTDTQYF. In DNA, the CDR3 is TGTGCCAGCAGTGAACAGGGGGTTGGATCCACAGATACGCAGTATTTT.

The rearrangement uses TRBV28 and TRBJ1-4; a possible D gene is TRBD1 (5 bases). V lost 9 bases, J lost 4 bases, and 12 bases lay in between. This CDR3 is built from 13 residues. Germline values: CDR1 MDHEN, CDR2 SYDVKM. DNA of the CDR3: TGTGCCAGTGAACGGGGGATTAATGAAAAACTGTTTTTT. It encodes CASERGINEKLFF.

This clone came up a few times. The J gene is TRBJ1-6, the V gene TRBV19; tentative D call: TRBD1 (6 bases). V lost 7 bases to trimming and J lost 6 bases, with 16 bases between them. Germline-derived CDR1 and CDR2 are LNHDA and SQIVND (reference sequence). The CDR3 sequence is 15 residues long. This CDR3 reads CASMTSQGSNSPLHF. The CDR3 coding sequence is TGTGCCAGTATGACATCGCAGGGGAGTAATTCACCCCTCCACTTT.

This chain links TRBV10-3 with TRBJ1-1, with 10 bases identical to TRBD1. This CDR3 region has 16 residues. V dropped 3 bases and J dropped 0; count of bases not matched to a gene: 4. The V gene's germline CDR1 is ENHRY and CDR2 SYGVKD. The CDR3 sequence: CAISDVGTGVNTEAFF. DNA of the CDR3: TGTGCCATCAGTGACGTGGGGACAGGGGTGAACACTGAAGCTTTCTTT.

This clone appeared a single time. The chain uses TRBV19 and TRBJ2-3, with TRBD1 identical over 12 bases. Germline V gene data show CDR1 as LNHDA and CDR2 as SQIVND (reference sequence). The CDR3 covers 17 residues. V lost 4 bases to trimming and J lost 2 bases; unmatched junction nucleotides: 7. The CDR3 nucleotides read TGTGCCAGTAGTAAAAAGGGGACAGGGGGCAACACAGATACGCAGTATTTT. It translates to CASSKKGTGGNTDTQYF.

This chain connects TRBV18 to TRBJ1-2; 7 nucleotides line up with TRBD1. CDR3 length: 15 residues. V shed 2 bases, J shed 3 bases, and the junction held 6 bases outside the gene matches. The germline CDR1 and CDR2 sequences are KGHSH and LQKENI. In DNA, the CDR3 is TGTGCCAGCTCACCAAACTGGGACAGAGACTATGGCTACACCTTC. Its translation: CASSPNWDRDYGYTF.

The chain uses TRBV2 and TRBJ2-5; the D gene is possibly TRBD1 (5 bases). The V end lost 6 bases, the J end lost 1 base, and 9 bases lay between the germline ends. Germline V gene lookup returns CDR1 SNHLY and CDR2 FYNNEI. This CDR3 spans 13 amino acids. Here the CDR3 DNA reads TGTGCCAGCAGCAACAGGCTCCAAGAGACCCAGTACTTC. The encoded protein is CASSNRLQETQYF.

The V and J genes are TRBV19 and TRBJ1-2; D not certain. The CDR3 is 15 residues long. Germline CDR1 reads LNHDA; CDR2 reads SQIVND (reference sequence). V was cut by 4 bases and J by 4 bases, with 16 bases left in between. The CDR3 DNA is TGTGCCAGTAGTACATATTCGGCGGGTGCCTATGGCTACACCTTC. It codes for CASSTYSAGAYGYTF.

This clone was recorded a few times. The rearrangement joins TRBV18 to TRBJ1-4; TRBD1 matches at 10 bases. The CDR3 consists of 16 residues. The V and J ends lost 1 base and 4 bases, in that order; junction bases with no gene match: 3. Germline V gene data show CDR1 as KGHSH and CDR2 as LQKENI. The CDR3 DNA follows: TGTGCCAGCTCACCACAGACAGGGGGCAATAATGAAAAACTGTTTTTT. Encoded protein: CASSPQTGGNNEKLFF.

CDR3 sequence: CASSLEGGGLGGLAKNIQYF. CDR3 sequence (DNA): TGTGCCAGCAGTTTAGAAGGCGGGGGGCTGGGGGGCCTAGCCAAAAACATTCAGTACTTC. The rearrangement joins TRBV28 to TRBJ2-4, with 8 bases aligning to TRBD2. Germline V CDR1 and CDR2: MDHEN, SYDVKM. V dropped 2 bases and J dropped 0; count of bases not matched to a gene: 15. The CDR3 contains 20 residues. Drawing the rest from reference TRBV28 and TRBJ2-4, the complete variable domain is DVKVTQSSRYLVKRTGEKVFLECVQDMDHENMFWYRQDPGLGLRLIYFSYDVKMKEKGDIPEGYSVSREKKERFSLILESASTNQTSMYLCASSLEGGGLGGLAKNIQYFGAGTRLSVL.

This clone was counted only a few times. J is TRBJ1-1 and V is TRBV30; a possible D gene is TRBD1 (5 bases). Germline lookup yields CDR1 GTSNPN and CDR2 SVGIG (reference sequence). This CDR3 spans 16 amino acids. Trimming took 4 bases from V and 5 from J, leaving 23 bases between them. CDR3 DNA sequence: TGTGCCTGGATTCCCGACTCCTGGTCGGGGGGGACTGAAGCTTTCTTT. This encodes CAWIPDSWSGGTEAFF.

The chain recombines TRBV12-5 with TRBJ1-3; TRBD1 is a possible D gene (5 bases). Germline V lookup: CDR1 LGHNT, CDR2 FRNRAP. The CDR3 loop spans 15 amino acids. V lost 1 base and J lost 3, with 10 bases in between. The CDR3 loop is CASGLEVTVGNTIYF. The DNA of the CDR3 is TGTGCTAGTGGTTTGGAGGTGACAGTTGGAAACACCATATATTTT.

This clone occurred a few times. The chain links TRBV6-2 or TRBV6-3 to TRBJ1-2; 7 bases agree with TRBD1. V shed 2 bases and J 4 bases; nucleotides not matched to a gene: 1. CDR1 is MNHEY, CDR2 SVGEGT, per germline. The CDR3 spans 13 residues. Here the CDR3 DNA reads TGTGCCAGCAGTTACAAGGGGGCCTATGGCTACACCTTC. Its translation is CASSYKGAYGYTF.

This chain connects TRBV28 to TRBJ2-7; tentative D call: TRBD1 (6 bases). The CDR3 contains 14 residues. Germline V gives CDR1 MDHEN, CDR2 SYDVKM. Trimming removed 4 bases from V and 1 base from J, with 11 bases in between. The CDR3 sequence is CASSSGQISYEQYF. The CDR3, as DNA: TGTGCCAGCAGTTCGGGACAAATATCCTACGAGCAGTACTTC.

V usage is TRBV5-1 and J usage is TRBJ1-6; tentatively, D is TRBD1 (5 bases). V was cut by 4 bases and J by 7 bases, with 12 bases left in between. The germline gives CDR1 SGHRS, CDR2 YFSETQ. The length of the CDR3 is 14 residues. CDR3 loop: CASSRPGMNSPLHF. CDR3 nucleotide sequence: TGCGCCAGCAGCCGCCCAGGGATGAATTCACCCCTCCACTTT. Based on the CDR3 plus reference TRBV5-1 and TRBJ1-6, the full variable domain is KAGVTQTPRYLIKTRGQQVTLSCSPISGHRSVSWYQQTPGQGLQFLFEYFSETQRNKGNFPGRFSGRQFSNSRSEMNVSTLELGDSALYLCASSRPGMNSPLHFGNGTRLTVT.

This chain links TRBV18 with TRBJ2-6, with 7 bases lining up with TRBD1. Losses at the gene ends were 3 bases for V and 2 bases for J; bases not matched to a gene: 7. This CDR3 has 17 residues. The germline V gene has CDR1 KGHSH and CDR2 LQKENI. The CDR3 is CASSPLQGSTGANVLTF. The CDR3 DNA reads as TGTGCCAGCTCACCCCTACAGGGGAGCACTGGGGCCAACGTCCTGACTTTC. Complete variable domain (other parts from reference TRBV18 and TRBJ2-6): NAGVMQNPRHLVRRRGQEARLRCSPMKGHSHVYWYRQLPEEGLKFMVYLQKENIIDESGMPKERFSAEFPKEGPSILRIQQVVRGDSAAYFCASSPLQGSTGANVLTFGAGSRLTVL.

This clone is a singleton in its sample. The rearrangement uses TRBV5-1 and TRBJ2-1; D is perhaps TRBD1 (6 bases). Germline V CDR1 and CDR2: SGHRS, YFSETQ. The CDR3 runs 14 residues. The V and J ends lost 2 bases and 4 bases respectively, with 10 bases between them. The CDR3 here is CASSLGQIYNEQFF. For the CDR3, the DNA is TGCGCCAGCAGCTTAGGACAGATATACAATGAGCAGTTCTTC.

The chain couples TRBV7-2 to TRBJ1-4, with TRBD1 as a possible D gene (6 bases). Trimming pared 2 bases from V and 4 bases from J, leaving 8 bases between. Germline V gene lookup returns CDR1 SGHTA and CDR2 FQGNSA. The CDR3 totals 14 residues. This CDR3 is CASSLTGLNEKLFF. The CDR3 DNA reads TGTGCCAGCAGCTTAACAGGGCTTAATGAAAAACTGTTTTTT.

In DNA form, the CDR3 reads TGTGCCAGCAGCCGCCGAGTAGCGGCAAGCACAGATACGCAGTATTTT. Its translation is CASSRRVAASTDTQYF. The chain employs TRBV4-2 and TRBJ2-3; D possibly corresponds to TRBD2 (6 bases). CDR3 length equals 16 residues. The V gene's germline CDR1 is LGHNA and CDR2 YNFKEQ. Trimming removed 4 bases at V and 0 bases at J, with 14 bases between.

This clone was found a few times. The gene calls are TRBV6-5 and TRBJ1-5; a possible D gene is TRBD1 (6 bases). This CDR3 region has 15 residues. V was pared by 2 bases and J by 0 bases, with 8 bases between. Germline V CDR1 and CDR2: MNHEY, SVGAGI. The CDR3 loop reads CASSYEGGSNQPQHF. For the CDR3, the DNA is TGTGCCAGCAGTTACGAAGGGGGTAGCAATCAGCCCCAGCATTTT.

This clone appeared a few times. The chain carries TRBV28 and TRBJ2-7; 11 nucleotides match TRBD2. This CDR3 has 16 amino acids. CDR1 and CDR2 from the germline V gene are MDHEN and SYDVKM. V lost 6 bases, J lost 5 bases, and 12 bases stayed unmatched. CDR3 DNA sequence: TGTGCCAGCAGACCTGGGACTAGCGGAAGTATCCACGAGCAGTACTTC. Its protein is CASRPGTSGSIHEQYF.

The chain combines TRBV28 with TRBJ2-2; D is possibly TRBD1 (6 bases). The CDR3 runs to 15 residues. V shed 4 bases and J shed 7 bases, with 16 bases lying between them. Germline V CDR1 and CDR2: MDHEN, SYDVKM. CDR3 sequence (DNA): TGTGCCAGCAGTTCCCCGGGACACCCCAACGGGGAGCTGTTTTTT. Translation gives CASSSPGHPNGELFF. The full variable domain, with the rest looked up from reference TRBV28 and TRBJ2-2, is DVKVTQSSRYLVKRTGEKVFLECVQDMDHENMFWYRQDPGLGLRLIYFSYDVKMKEKGDIPEGYSVSREKKERFSLILESASTNQTSMYLCASSSPGHPNGELFFGEGSRLTVL.